This T cell receptor (beta chain) was identified in a study of blood T cells in healthy people across ages. Study-level findings and limits: CMV infection status of these donors was not known. In older individuals, TCR beta diversity per million T cells was lower, falling roughly linearly with age.

For the second PCR, which ran for about 7 to 11 cycles, a sample-barcoded 5' primer and a J-beta primer mix were used. Every sample gave at least 2.5 million paired-end reads containing CDR3. TCRdb processed the 5' RACE reads anew with MiXCR; each CDR3 protein has one entry. The data show roughly 1.9 million distinct CDR3 sequences, with approximately 40% seen just once and roughly 23% held by the top ten. A word on this clonotype: The antigen is undetermined.

Germline V gene lookup returns CDR1 SGHVS and CDR2 FQNEAQ. The CDR3 loop spans 20 amino acids. V lost 1 base and J lost 0; bases outside the gene matches: 15. The rearrangement uses TRBV7-8 and TRBJ2-1; 7 bases agree with TRBD2. Sequencing was performed on blood. This TCR was recovered from a human donor in good health. CDR3 sequence: CASSLGFLEAGESSYNEQFF. The CDR3 DNA reads as TGTGCCAGCAGCTTAGGTTTTTTGGAGGCGGGGGAGAGCTCCTACAATGAGCAGTTCTTC.